This T cell receptor (beta chain) was obtained from a study of response to subunit inactivated influenza vaccine. The study's findings and limits: After each seasonal influenza vaccination, few new T cells are recruited, the authors suggested.

This clonotype was seen more than once but under ten times. Its antigen is still unknown. Each CDR3 protein gets one entry after TCRdb re-called the RT-PCR reads with MiXCR. Here the sample spans fewer than 650,000 distinct CDR3 sequences, 10% to 15% being singletons. Germline lookup yields CDR1 SGHAT and CDR2 FQNNGV. V shed 5 bases, J shed 7 bases, and the junction held 7 bases outside the gene matches. This CDR3 is built from 14 residues. This receptor was obtained from a man aged 50-60 years who received an inactivated influenza vaccine. The J gene is TRBJ2-5, the V gene TRBV11-2; TRBD1 matches 10 bases. The input for sequencing was PBMCs from blood, taken 40 to 50 days after vaccination. CDR3 in amino acids: CASSTGQGFGTQYF. The CDR3 DNA is TGTGCCAGCAGCACGGGACAGGGGTTCGGGACCCAGTACTTC.